This is a list of T cell receptor beta chains from one sample in a study of shared clonotypes between healthy human individuals. Generated by immunoSEQ multiplex PCR, the TCRdb table keeps only in-frame clones and is missing some. The sample contains about 1.1 million clones, 60% to 80% of which appear only once. The sequencing input was memory CD4+ T cells from PBMCs. Receptors originate from a young man in good health. Some clones in this sample may be carry-over from other donors' samples. Both conserved end residues are part of each CDR3. D genes are given only for firm matches. Rows may omit the clone size; those that give it use once, few, many or a size class.

v_call	clone_size	j_call	d_call	cdr3_aa	cdr3_nt
TRBV2	few	TRBJ1-2	TRBD1	CASGETGGEGYTF	TGTGCCAGCGGCGAAACAGGGGGTGAAGGCTACACCTTC
TRBV5-1	.	TRBJ2-1	.	CASSRDGTGSDEQFF	TGCGCCAGCAGCCGAGACGGGACGGGTTCGGATGAGCAGTTCTTC
TRBV7-9	.	TRBJ1-5	.	CASSSDSTYQPQHF	TGTGCCAGCAGCTCGGACTCCACGTATCAGCCCCAGCATTTT
TRBV28	.	TRBJ2-1	TRBD2	CASSDLAGSLADEQFF	TGTGCCAGCAGTGACCTAGCGGGATCCTTGGCCGATGAGCAGTTCTTC
TRBV10-3	.	TRBJ1-1	.	CAISEQAMNTEAFF	TGTGCCATCAGTGAACAGGCCATGAACACTGAAGCTTTCTTT
TRBV4-1	.	TRBJ1-2	.	CASSPRVQGNYGYTF	TGCGCCAGCAGTCCTAGGGTTCAGGGGAACTATGGCTACACCTTC
TRBV28	few	TRBJ1-1	TRBD1	CASSRTGILHEAFF	TGTGCCAGCAGCAGGACAGGGATATTACATGAAGCTTTCTTT
TRBV10-3	.	TRBJ1-2	.	CAITREDTGGYGYTF	TGTGCCATCACGAGAGAAGATACGGGGGGCTATGGCTACACCTTC
TRBV7-9	.	TRBJ1-1	.	CASSLQNTEAFF	TGTGCCAGCAGCCTCCAGAACACTGAAGCTTTCTTT
TRBV6-1	.	TRBJ2-3	.	CASRGLTGDTQYF	TGTGCCAGCAGAGGACTGACAGGAGATACGCAGTATTTT
TRBV5-1	.	TRBJ2-5	.	CASSLEGNQETQYF	TGCGCCAGCAGCTTGGAGGGGAACCAAGAGACCCAGTACTTC
TRBV28	.	TRBJ1-5	.	CASSPASVVGLSNQPQHF	TGTGCCAGCAGCCCCGCGTCCGTTGTGGGTCTTAGCAATCAGCCCCAGCATTTT
TRBV2	.	TRBJ2-5	TRBD2	CASSLKREGAETQYF	TGTGCCAGCAGTCTGAAGCGGGAGGGCGCCGAGACCCAGTACTTC
TRBV27	once	TRBJ2-1	.	CASSSPRARASYNEQFF	TGTGCCAGCAGTTCCCCTCGGGCGCGGGCGTCCTACAATGAGCAGTTCTTC
TRBV2	.	TRBJ1-2	.	CASSEQSNYGYTF	TGTGCCAGCAGTGAACAGAGTAACTATGGCTACACCTTC
TRBV6-4	.	TRBJ2-3	.	CASSPQGAGDTQYF	TGTGCCAGCAGTCCCCAGGGCGCCGGAGATACGCAGTATTTT
TRBV18	.	TRBJ2-6	.	CASSPSSGANVLTF	TGTGCCAGCTCACCCAGCTCTGGGGCCAACGTCCTGACTTTC
TRBV18	.	TRBJ2-4	.	CASSPLTGAKNIQYF	TGTGCCAGCTCACCCCTTACAGGAGCCAAAAACATTCAGTACTTC
TRBV9	.	TRBJ2-4	.	CASSVEAGSVSIQYF	TGTGCCAGCAGCGTAGAAGCAGGGAGCGTCAGCATTCAGTACTTC
TRBV11-2	.	TRBJ2-5	.	CASSLELQGFGETQYF	TGTGCCAGCAGCTTAGAACTCCAGGGCTTCGGAGAGACCCAGTACTTC
TRBV30	.	TRBJ2-2	.	CAWRLPPGGGNTGELFF	TGTGCCTGGAGGCTCCCCCCTGGGGGAGGGAACACCGGGGAGCTGTTTTTT
TRBV4-2	.	TRBJ2-5	TRBD1	CASSQRPASGQGGETQYF	TGTGCCAGCAGCCAACGTCCGGCGTCGGGACAGGGGGGGGAGACCCAGTACTTC
TRBV25-1	.	TRBJ2-2	.	CASSESVRRGNTGELFF	TGTGCCAGCAGTGAATCGGTCAGGAGAGGGAACACCGGGGAGCTGTTTTTT
TRBV5-1	.	TRBJ2-1	.	CASSLQISGGNEQFF	TGCGCCAGCAGCTTGCAGATCTCCGGGGGAAATGAGCAGTTCTTC
TRBV12-5	once	TRBJ2-3	.	CASGLTGAGGTQYF	TGTGCTAGTGGACTGACCGGGGCTGGCGGTACGCAGTATTTT
TRBV11-3	.	TRBJ2-5	TRBD2	CASSLGSGGAETQYF	TGTGCCAGCAGCTTAGGCTCGGGGGGAGCGGAGACCCAGTACTTC
TRBV27	.	TRBJ1-5	.	CASSLVESNQPQHF	TGTGCCAGCAGTTTGGTGGAGAGCAATCAGCCCCAGCATTTT
TRBV7-9	.	TRBJ1-1	.	CASSLVRGGMNTEAFF	TGTGCCAGCAGCTTAGTAAGGGGGGGCATGAACACTGAAGCTTTCTTT
TRBV29-1	.	TRBJ2-7	TRBD2	CSVSSGSREQYF	TGCAGCGTTTCTAGCGGTTCCCGCGAGCAGTACTTC
TRBV28	once	TRBJ1-1	.	CASSLWGNTEAFF	TGTGCCAGCAGTTTATGGGGTAACACTGAAGCTTTCTTT
TRBV4-2	.	TRBJ2-1	.	CASSPSGPNNEQFF	TGTGCCAGCAGCCCCTCCGGGCCGAACAATGAGCAGTTCTTC
TRBV10-1	.	TRBJ1-4	.	CARLLGSTNEKLFF	TGCGCCAGGTTACTAGGTTCAACTAATGAAAAACTGTTTTTT
TRBV9	few	TRBJ1-3	.	CASSVAQSQDTIYF	TGTGCCAGCAGCGTAGCTCAGAGTCAGGACACCATATATTTT
TRBV5-6	.	TRBJ2-2	TRBD2	CASSVLAGVGTGELFF	TGTGCCAGCAGCGTACTAGCGGGAGTAGGAACCGGGGAGCTGTTTTTT
TRBV28	few	TRBJ1-1	.	CASSLSKAFF	TGTGCCAGCAGTTTGTCAAAGGCTTTCTTT
TRBV18	.	TRBJ2-3	.	CASSPALVRRTDTQYF	TGTGCCAGCTCACCCGCGTTGGTTCGACGCACAGATACGCAGTATTTT
TRBV15	.	TRBJ2-5	TRBD2	CATSRTTQGGRAVETQYF	TGTGCCACCAGCAGAACCACGCAGGGAGGGAGGGCCGTGGAGACCCAGTACTTC
TRBV30	.	TRBJ2-5	.	CAWRDQETQYF	TGTGCCTGGAGAGACCAAGAGACCCAGTACTTC
TRBV7-8	.	TRBJ1-5	TRBD1	CASSLDRAAQPQHF	TGTGCCAGCAGCTTGGACAGGGCGGCTCAGCCCCAGCATTTT
TRBV2	.	TRBJ1-2	.	CASRAPGTLLSRLDGYTF	TGTGCCAGCAGGGCCCCCGGGACCCTTCTAAGCCGATTGGATGGCTACACCTTC
TRBV30	.	TRBJ2-3	TRBD2	CAWRELAGVVDTQYF	TGTGCCTGGAGGGAACTAGCGGGAGTTGTAGATACGCAGTATTTT
TRBV2	.	TRBJ2-1	.	CASSGVQARSYNEQFF	TGTGCCAGCAGTGGAGTGCAGGCCCGATCCTACAATGAGCAGTTCTTC
TRBV6-5	.	TRBJ2-5	TRBD1	CASSYSGGEAETQYF	TGTGCCAGCAGTTACTCAGGGGGCGAAGCAGAGACCCAGTACTTC
TRBV7-9	.	TRBJ2-1	TRBD2	CASSYIAGVTYNEQFF	TGTGCCAGCAGCTACATAGCGGGAGTTACCTACAATGAGCAGTTCTTC
TRBV5-1	.	TRBJ2-7	.	CASSVLEGEQYF	TGCGCCAGCAGCGTCCTGGAGGGGGAGCAGTACTTC